The 29 T cell receptor beta chains below were found in one sample sequenced in a study of blood T cell repertoires in COVID-19. TCRdb keeps only in-frame clones here, not all; method: immunoSEQ multiplex PCR. The data show roughly 220,000 clones, 86% seen once. Specimen: PBMCs or T cells enriched from blood (not recorded which). The source of these receptors is a woman aged 40 to 50 with acute COVID-19.

The V and J genes are TRBV6-5 and TRBJ2-1; 7 nucleotides line up with TRBD2. The junction had 3 bases not matched to a gene; V was cut back by 8 bases and J by 5 bases. The CDR3 length is 12 residues. The germline gives CDR1 MNHEY, CDR2 SVGAGI. In DNA form, the CDR3 reads TGTGCCAGCGTAGGACTAGACAATGAGCAGTTCTTC. Translation: CASVGLDNEQFF.

The V and J genes are TRBV6-5 and TRBJ1-6; 9 positions agree with TRBD1. The CDR3 spans 15 residues. Germline V CDR1 and CDR2: MNHEY, SVGAGI. V dropped 2 bases and J dropped 10; count of bases not matched to a gene: 6. The CDR3 region is CASSYGQGMGSPLHF. As DNA, the CDR3 is TGTGCCAGCAGTTACGGACAGGGGATGGGGTCACCCCTCCACTTT.

The DNA for the CDR3 is TGTGCCAGTCTTCCCTGGGGGCCTAGGGGCACTGAAGCTTTCTTT. It is translated as CASLPWGPRGTEAFF. This sequence joins TRBV27 and TRBJ1-1; perhaps TRBD1 as D (6 bases). Germline-derived CDR1 and CDR2 are MNHEY and SMNVEV (reference sequence). The CDR3 loop spans 15 amino acids. V lost 9 bases and J lost 4, with 21 bases in between.

This chain uses TRBV9 with TRBJ1-5; the D is unclear. This CDR3 region has 14 residues. From germline, CDR1 is SGDLS and CDR2 YYNGEE. V was pared by 4 bases and J by 4 bases, with 12 bases between. The CDR3, as DNA: TGTGCCAGCAGCCCACACGGGGAGAATCAGCCCCAGCATTTT. It yields the protein CASSPHGENQPQHF. The full variable domain, completed using reference TRBV9 and TRBJ1-5, is DSGVTQTPKHLITATGQRVTLRCSPRSGDLSVYWYQQSLDQGLQFLIQYYNGEERAKGNILERFSAQQFPDLHSELNLSSLELGDSALYFCASSPHGENQPQHFGDGTRLSIL.

The chain employs TRBV7-2 and TRBJ1-5; D call uncertain. Germline V gene lookup returns CDR1 SGHTA and CDR2 FQGNSA. This CDR3 has 13 amino acids. The V end was cut by 1 base, the J end by 4 bases, with 5 bases between. The CDR3 coding sequence is TGTGCCAGCAGCTTAGACGGGAATCAGCCCCAGCATTTT. Protein product: CASSLDGNQPQHF.

The V call is TRBV5-5, the J call TRBJ1-1, with unresolved D. V lost 0 bases to trimming and J lost 0 bases, with 12 bases between them. CDR1 is SGHKS and CDR2 is YYEKEE in the germline V gene (reference sequence). The CDR3 covers 16 residues. The CDR3 spells CASSLGGWRMNTEAFF. The CDR3 DNA is TGTGCCAGCAGCTTGGGAGGGTGGCGGATGAACACTGAAGCTTTCTTT.

This chain uses TRBV18 with TRBJ1-4; possibly TRBD1 for D (5 bases). Trimming pared 3 bases from V and 4 bases from J, leaving 12 bases between. Germline loops: CDR1 KGHSH, CDR2 LQKENI. This CDR3 has 15 residues. CDR3 sequence: CASSPKTAGNEKLFF. As DNA, the CDR3 is TGTGCCAGCTCACCCAAGACAGCTGGTAATGAAAAACTGTTTTTT.

The rearrangement uses TRBV14 and TRBJ1-6; TRBD1 agrees at 9 bases. Germline values: CDR1 SGHDN, CDR2 FVKESK. The CDR3 sequence is 15 residues long. V lost 5 bases, J lost 7 bases, and 6 bases stayed unmatched. The CDR3 region is CASSGRTGANSPLHF. CDR3 nucleotides: TGTGCCAGCAGCGGCCGGACAGGGGCAAATTCACCCCTCCACTTT.

V usage is TRBV3-1 (or the pseudogene TRBV3-2) and J usage is TRBJ1-3, with 7 positions matching TRBD1. The CDR3 runs 17 residues. CDR1 is LGHDT, CDR2 YNNKEL, per germline (reference sequence). Germline trimming cut 4 bases from V and 4 bases from J; bases unmatched to any gene: 13. The CDR3 nucleotides read TGTGCCAGCAGCCCCTTGACTACAGACAGGGACGGAAACACCATATATTTT. Translating gives CASSPLTTDRDGNTIYF.

The chain links TRBV19 to TRBJ1-1, with 10 bases matching TRBD1. The CDR3 is 15 amino acids. CDR1 is LNHDA and CDR2 is SQIVND in the germline V gene (reference sequence). The J segment lost 4 bases and the V segment lost 3 bases, leaving 5 bases of the junction unmatched. The CDR3, as DNA: TGTGCCAGTAGTATTAGGGGGACAGGGGCCACTGAAGCTTTCTTT. Protein product: CASSIRGTGATEAFF.

The chain combines TRBV10-3 with TRBJ1-5; a possible D gene is TRBD1 (5 bases). The germline V gene encodes CDR1 ENHRY and CDR2 SYGVKD. The CDR3 extends over 14 amino acids. Trimming took off 5 bases at V and 10 bases at J, with 18 bases between the two ends. This chain's CDR3 is CAISSGTALEPQHF. CDR3 in DNA: TGTGCCATCAGTTCCGGGACTGCCTTAGAACCCCAGCATTTT.

The chain is built from TRBV2 and TRBJ1-1, with TRBD1 matching 7 bases. Germline V gene data show CDR1 as SNHLY and CDR2 as FYNNEI. V gave up 5 bases and J gave up 4 bases; unmatched junction bases: 13. The CDR3 is 16 amino acids. CDR3 amino acids: CASSFDREVPVTEAFF. CDR3 coding DNA: TGTGCCAGCAGTTTCGACAGGGAGGTACCCGTCACTGAAGCTTTCTTT.

This rearrangement joins TRBV5-4 to TRBJ1-5; the D is unclear. The CDR3 consists of 12 residues. Germline V lookup: CDR1 SGHNT, CDR2 YYREEE (reference sequence). The germline V and J ends were trimmed by 0 bases and 11 bases, with 9 bases remaining between them. The CDR3 loop is CASSLDGVAQHF. CDR3 in DNA: TGTGCCAGCAGCTTGGACGGGGTGGCCCAGCATTTT.

This clone was counted between two and nine times. The chain combines TRBV5-4 with TRBJ1-2; TRBD1 might be the D (6 bases). V shed 3 bases and J shed 0 bases, with 21 bases lying between them. CDR3 length: 18 residues. Looked up from germline, CDR1 is SGHNT and CDR2 is YYREEE (reference sequence). This CDR3 is CASSSPRPRGAPNYGYTF. DNA for the CDR3: TGTGCCAGCAGCTCCCCCCGACCGCGGGGGGCCCCTAACTATGGCTACACCTTC.

The genes are TRBV5-4 and TRBJ1-2; TRBD1 agrees at 7 bases. The germline gives CDR1 SGHNT, CDR2 YYREEE (reference sequence). J was trimmed by 8 bases and V by 2 bases; bases with no gene match: 6. This CDR3 has 13 residues. In nucleotides, the CDR3 is TGTGCCAGCAGCTTAGACAGGGTTGACGGCTACACCTTC. It specifies CASSLDRVDGYTF.

The chain recombines TRBV7-2 with TRBJ2-1, with D unresolved. The CDR3 sequence is 14 residues long. The germline V and J ends were trimmed by 4 bases and 4 bases, with 11 bases remaining between them. The germline CDR1 and CDR2 sequences are SGHTA and FQGNSA. The CDR3 is CASSSGNSYNEQFF. The CDR3 DNA reads as TGTGCCAGCAGCTCCGGAAACAGTTACAATGAGCAGTTCTTC. Full variable domain (missing parts from reference TRBV7-2 and TRBJ2-1): GAGVSQSPSNKVTEKGKDVELRCDPISGHTALYWYRQSLGQGLEFLIYFQGNSAPDKSGLPSDRFSAERTGGSVSTLTIQRTQQEDSAVYLCASSSGNSYNEQFFGPGTRLTVL.

The rearrangement uses TRBV6-5 and TRBJ1-4; 8 positions agree with TRBD1. Germline CDR1 is MNHEY and CDR2 is SVGAGI. This CDR3 region has 14 residues. The V segment lost 2 bases and the J segment 7 bases; nucleotides outside the gene matches: 3. The DNA of the CDR3 is TGTGCCAGCAGTTACGGACAGGGAGGTGAAAAACTGTTTTTT. Protein sequence: CASSYGQGGEKLFF.

The chain links TRBV12-1 to TRBJ2-3; the table's D call, TRBD2, has no DNA check behind it. TRBV12-1 represents a pseudogene. The CDR3 has 19 residues. In DNA form, the CDR3 reads TGTGCCAGCAGCCCCTACGGACTAGCGGGGGCCCTTAGCACAGATACGCAGTATTTT. Residues: CASSPYGLAGALSTDTQYF.

The V and J genes are TRBV6-5 and TRBJ1-1; D gene ambiguous. There are 13 residues in the CDR3. Trimming removed 7 bases at V and 9 bases at J, with 18 bases between. CDR1 is MNHEY and CDR2 is SVGAGI in the germline V gene. The CDR3, as DNA: TGTGCCAGCATCCCAATTCATCAGGAAAAAGCTTTCTTT. Protein product: CASIPIHQEKAFF.

In DNA form, the CDR3 reads TGTGCCTGGAGTGTACCAGACAGGGACCCACGGGCTTTCTTT. Residues: CAWSVPDRDPRAFF. This chain connects TRBV30 to TRBJ1-1; 7 bases agree with TRBD1. CDR3 length equals 14 residues. Germline V gene data show CDR1 as GTSNPN and CDR2 as SVGIG (reference sequence). The V and J ends lost 0 bases and 11 bases, in that order; junction bases with no gene match: 12.

The CDR3 here is CASRSGLEVQFF. The CDR3, as DNA: TGTGCCAGCAGATCAGGGCTTGAAGTGCAGTTCTTC. V gene TRBV27 combines with J gene TRBJ2-1; tentatively, D is TRBD1 (5 bases). Germline CDR1 MNHEY, CDR2 SMNVEV (reference sequence). V gave up 6 bases and J gave up 12 bases, with 15 bases separating them. CDR3 length: 12 residues.

The rearrangement uses TRBV2 and TRBJ2-3, with 8 bases that match TRBD2. V gave up 6 bases and J gave up 8 bases; unmatched junction bases: 7. Germline-derived CDR1 and CDR2 are SNHLY and FYNNEI. The CDR3 is made up of 13 amino acids. CDR3 residues: CASRELAEGTQYF. The CDR3 bases are TGTGCCAGCAGGGAACTAGCGGAGGGTACGCAGTATTTT.

This chain connects TRBV19 to TRBJ1-5; TRBD1 might be the D (6 bases). V was trimmed by 2 bases and J by 2 bases, leaving 13 bases between them. Germline V lookup: CDR1 LNHDA, CDR2 SQIVND (reference sequence). CDR3 length equals 16 residues. The CDR3, as DNA: TGTGCCAGTAGTATACCCGGACAGTTCGGCAATCAGCCCCAGCATTTT. As protein: CASSIPGQFGNQPQHF. Filled out from reference TRBV19 and TRBJ1-5, the complete variable domain reads DGGITQSPKYLFRKEGQNVTLSCEQNLNHDAMYWYRQDPGQGLRLIYYSQIVNDFQKGDIAEGYSVSREKKESFPLTVTSAQKNPTAFYLCASSIPGQFGNQPQHFGDGTRLSIL.

This chain joins TRBV28 and TRBJ1-1, with D perhaps TRBD1 (6 bases). The CDR3 length is 15 residues. Germline V gene data show CDR1 as MDHEN and CDR2 as SYDVKM. Trimming took off 2 bases at V and 1 base at J, with 11 bases between the two ends. CDR3 in DNA: TGTGCCAGCAGTTTACGCTACAGGGAGAACACTGAAGCTTTCTTT. Residues: CASSLRYRENTEAFF. Full variable domain (rest looked up from reference TRBV28 and TRBJ1-1): DVKVTQSSRYLVKRTGEKVFLECVQDMDHENMFWYRQDPGLGLRLIYFSYDVKMKEKGDIPEGYSVSREKKERFSLILESASTNQTSMYLCASSLRYRENTEAFFGQGTRLTVV.

The chain joins TRBV18 to TRBJ2-7; TRBD1 matches 7 bases. With 4 bases clipped from V and 7 bases from J, the junction kept 4 bases outside the gene matches. This CDR3 spans 12 amino acids. Germline V gene data show CDR1 as KGHSH and CDR2 as LQKENI. CDR3 protein: CASSLPGGEQYF. In DNA form, the CDR3 reads TGTGCCAGCTCACTCCCAGGGGGAGAGCAGTACTTC. Full variable domain (remainder filled in from reference TRBV18 and TRBJ2-7): NAGVMQNPRHLVRRRGQEARLRCSPMKGHSHVYWYRQLPEEGLKFMVYLQKENIIDESGMPKERFSAEFPKEGPSILRIQQVVRGDSAAYFCASSLPGGEQYFGPGTRLTVT.

This clone has a handful of counts. This chain links TRBV11-3 with TRBJ2-1; 7 bases are a match to TRBD1. Unmatched junction bases numbered 9, after V lost 4 bases and J lost 6 bases. Germline CDR1 is SGHNT and CDR2 is YENEEA. The CDR3 is 15 residues long. The CDR3 protein is CASSSRDSILNEQFF. The CDR3 DNA follows: TGTGCCAGCAGCTCCCGGGACAGCATCCTCAATGAGCAGTTCTTC.

J is TRBJ1-2 and V is TRBV10-1; D not certain. The CDR3 loop spans 13 amino acids. The germline V gene has CDR1 WNHNN and CDR2 SYGVQD (reference sequence). The V gene lost 2 bases and the J gene lost 6 bases, with 10 bases spanning the gap. In nucleotides, the CDR3 is TGCGCCAGCAGTGAGGGACTGCCCCATGGCTACACCTTC. Translating gives CASSEGLPHGYTF.

This clone was counted once. V and J are TRBV19 and TRBJ1-1, with D perhaps matching TRBD1 (5 bases). There are 13 residues in the CDR3. Germline assignment: CDR1 LNHDA and CDR2 SQIVND (reference sequence). The V and J ends lost 3 bases and 5 bases respectively, with 10 bases between them. CDR3 region: CASSIARDTEAFF. In DNA, the CDR3 is TGTGCCAGTAGTATCGCCAGGGATACTGAAGCTTTCTTT.

The chain recombines TRBV2 with TRBJ1-2; 8 bases fit TRBD1. Germline V gene lookup returns CDR1 SNHLY and CDR2 FYNNEI. With 2 bases clipped from V and 6 bases from J, the junction kept 5 bases outside the gene matches. The CDR3 extends over 14 amino acids. CDR3 bases: TGTGCCAGCAGTGAAAGGGACAGGAATGATGGCTACACCTTC. Translation: CASSERDRNDGYTF. The variable domain in full, completed from reference TRBV2 and TRBJ1-2, reads EPEVTQTPSHQVTQMGQEVILRCVPISNHLYFYWYRQILGQKVEFLVSFYNNEISEKSEIFDDQFSVERPDGSNFTLKIRSTKLEDSAMYFCASSERDRNDGYTFGSGTRLTVV.